This T cell receptor (beta chain) was recovered during a study of T-cell memory formation after mild COVID-19. The CDR3 is 12 residues long. Germline CDR1 reads SGHRS; CDR2 reads YFSETQ. V was pared by 5 bases and J by 0 bases, with 4 bases between. A single record per CDR3 protein comes from TCRdb applying MiXCR to the 5' RACE reads. The table includes about 44,000 distinct CDR3 sequences, 5.5% to 8.5% detected once. This clonotype was counted at least ten times. The receptor was derived from an adult who had mild COVID-19 (a few samples of this study predate the infection). Cell type and time point are not known. The chain links TRBV5-1 to TRBJ2-3; D is undetermined. Sequencing used PBMCs or a T cell subset sorted from them (not recorded which). In nucleotides, the CDR3 is TGCGCCAGCAGTCCTAGCACAGATACGCAGTATTTT. Encoded protein: CASSPSTDTQYF.